This T cell receptor (beta chain) originates from a study of cytomegalovirus exposure and HLA in healthy donors. Whole-study context: Around 180 million T cells yielded under 130 million unique TCR beta sequences in earlier analysis.

PCR involved 60 Vbeta and 13 Jbeta primers. Measured with immunoSEQ multiplex PCR; TCRdb has only the in-frame clones, and not every one. The data hold 85,000 to 130,000 clones, with around 80% observed a single time. Germline CDR1 and CDR2: LNHDA and SQIVND (reference sequence). The CDR3 is made up of 15 amino acids. V dropped 3 bases and J dropped 8 bases, with 16 bases sitting between them. Study outcomes and limitations: It was in a later analysis that TCR association rates were seen to vary by HLA locus, highest for DRB1 and lowest for HLA-C. Association of a missense DCLRE1C variant with TCR beta V- and J-gene trimming was reported in a later analysis.

This clone was seen only once. Its antigen remains unknown. Sequences were obtained from PBMCs. The genes are TRBV19 and TRBJ1-4; D is undetermined. The receptor was derived from a man aged 35 to 55 in good health and CMV-seronegative. The CDR3 reads CASSMSGPGREKLFF. Here the CDR3 DNA reads TGTGCCAGTAGTATGAGCGGCCCGGGGAGGGAAAAACTGTTTTTT.